The rows below give T cell receptor beta chains drawn from one sample of a study of T-cell memory formation after mild COVID-19. TCRdb passed the 5' RACE reads through MiXCR, listing each CDR3 protein once. The table records 300,000 to 350,000 distinct CDR3 sequences, roughly an eighth of them present only once. Sample: PBMCs or a T cell subset sorted from them (not recorded which). These receptors all stem from a man between 18 and 35 years old who had mild COVID-19 (a few samples of this study predate the infection). Cell type and time point are not known. Both conserved end residues are part of each CDR3. The D gene is left open where the match is weak. Expanded clones are given a class, and other clones once, few, many or no size at all.

size	V	D	J	DNA	CDR3
-	TRBV18	-	TRBJ2-5	TGTGCCAGCTCACCAAGTGGGGACGGGGAGACCCAGTACTTC	CASSPSGDGETQYF
few	TRBV9	TRBD1	TRBJ1-2	TGTGCCAGCCGACCGACAGGGTCTTATGGCTACACCTTC	CASRPTGSYGYTF
few	TRBV7-9	-	TRBJ1-2	TGTGCCAGCAGCTTAAGTGGGGGACGTGGCTACACCTTC	CASSLSGGRGYTF
few	TRBV19	TRBD1	TRBJ2-7	TGTGCCAGTACTTTGACAGGGTCCTCCTACGAGCAGTACTTC	CASTLTGSSYEQYF
few	TRBV11-2	TRBD1	TRBJ2-1	TGTGCCAGCAGCCGCACAGGGGGCCCTAATGAGCAGTTCTTC	CASSRTGGPNEQFF
-	TRBV6-5	-	TRBJ2-2	TGTGCCAGCAGTGGACAGTGCAGAGGGGAGCTGTTTTTT	CASSGQCRGELFF
many	TRBV5-1	TRBD1	TRBJ1-1	TGCGCCAGCAGCTTACAGGGGGGGAACACTGAAGCTTTCTTT	CASSLQGGNTEAFF
-	TRBV7-8	-	TRBJ1-5	TGTGCCAGCAGCTTAGCCAACCAGGGAAATCAGCCCCAGCATTTT	CASSLANQGNQPQHF
-	TRBV11-3	-	TRBJ2-5	TGTGCCAGCAGCTCATCTACGGGAGAGACCCAGTACTTC	CASSSSTGETQYF
few	TRBV5-1	-	TRBJ1-6	TGCGCCAGCAGCTTGGTATCCTATAATTCACCCCTCCACTTT	CASSLVSYNSPLHF
-	TRBV20-1	TRBD1	TRBJ1-5	TGCAGTGCTAGTTCGGCGACAGGGTGGAATCAGCCCCAGCATTTT	CSASSATGWNQPQHF
few	TRBV20-1	TRBD2	TRBJ2-3	TGCAGTGCTAGAGGACTAGCGGGGGGCCGAGATACGCAGTATTTT	CSARGLAGGRDTQYF
few	TRBV7-9	-	TRBJ1-5	TGTGCCAGCAGCTCGGGGGTTGGGACTCGAGATCAGCCCCAGCATTTT	CASSSGVGTRDQPQHF
-	TRBV2	-	TRBJ1-2	TGTGCCAGCAGCGGCACGATTAATCTTAACTATGGCTACACCTTC	CASSGTINLNYGYTF
-	TRBV15	-	TRBJ2-3	TGTGCCACCAGCAGGACAGCTAGCACAGATACGCAGTATTTT	CATSRTASTDTQYF
many	TRBV7-9	TRBD1	TRBJ1-2	TGTGCCAGCAGCCCCGTGGACAGGCCTAACTATGGCTACACCTTC	CASSPVDRPNYGYTF
once	TRBV19	-	TRBJ2-2	TGTGCCAGTAGTATCGGCGGGTACACCGGGGAGCTGTTTTTT	CASSIGGYTGELFF
few	TRBV4-1	TRBD2	TRBJ2-2	TGCGCCAGCAGCCAAGAGTCGGGGGGGAACACCGGGGAGCTGTTTTTT	CASSQESGGNTGELFF
-	TRBV6-2/TRBV6-3	-	TRBJ1-1	TGTGCCAGCAGGTCCCTAACAGCCGGGGTTAGCACTGAAGCTTTCTTT	CASRSLTAGVSTEAFF
few	TRBV6-1	-	TRBJ2-7	TGTGCCAGCATTCCGGGACTCACAAGCTACGAGCAGTACTTC	CASIPGLTSYEQYF
few	TRBV25-1	-	TRBJ1-2	TGTGCCAGCAGTGAGGCAGGCGGAGCTAACTATGGCTACACCTTC	CASSEAGGANYGYTF
few	TRBV5-1	TRBD2	TRBJ2-5	TGCGCCAGCAGCTTAGACGGGGGGACTAAAGAGACCCAGTACTTC	CASSLDGGTKETQYF
few	TRBV3-1	TRBD2	TRBJ2-5	TGTGCCAGCAGCCAAGCGCTAGCGGGGGCCCGTGAAGAGACCCAGTACTTC	CASSQALAGAREETQYF
many	TRBV5-1	-	TRBJ2-1	TGCGCCAGCAGCAGGACCCGGAATGAGCAGTTCTTC	CASSRTRNEQFF
many	TRBV7-7	-	TRBJ2-4	TGTGCCAGCAGCTGGGGGGGGCGCGCCAAAAACATTCAGTACTTC	CASSWGGRAKNIQYF
few	TRBV24-1	TRBD1	TRBJ2-5	TGTGCCACCAGTGATCCCACGACAGGGGGGGAGACCCAGTACTTC	CATSDPTTGGETQYF
-	TRBV4-3	TRBD2	TRBJ2-1	TGCGCCAGCAGCCAAGTTTTAAGAACTAGCGGGGGTATTAATGAGCAGTTCTTC	CASSQVLRTSGGINEQFF
few	TRBV5-1	-	TRBJ2-7	TGCGCCAGCAGCTTTGAGGACAGCCCCTACGAGCAGTACTTC	CASSFEDSPYEQYF
few	TRBV4-1	-	TRBJ2-5	TGCGCCAGCAGCCAAGCATGGGGCGGCGAGACCCAGTACTTC	CASSQAWGGETQYF
-	TRBV15	-	TRBJ1-3	TGTGCCACCAGCAGAGATTACGGAAACACCATATATTTT	CATSRDYGNTIYF
few	TRBV6-5	-	TRBJ1-2	TGTGCCAGCAGTTATGGTCACGAGACTAACTATGGCTACACCTTC	CASSYGHETNYGYTF
few	TRBV4-1	-	TRBJ2-4	TGCGCCAGCAGCCAAGTACTGGGGAACATTCAGTACTTC	CASSQVLGNIQYF
few	TRBV12-3/TRBV12-4	TRBD2	TRBJ2-3	TGTGCCAGCAGTCTCTGGCGGGGGGACGATACGCAGTATTTT	CASSLWRGDDTQYF
few	TRBV7-9	-	TRBJ2-7	TGTGCCAGCAGCTTAGGGAGAGGAACAGGGCCCTTCCTCTACGAGCAGTACTTC	CASSLGRGTGPFLYEQYF
-	TRBV27	-	TRBJ2-1	TGTGCCAGCAGTCCACCCGAGGTCTCCTACAATGAGCAGTTCTTC	CASSPPEVSYNEQFF
-	TRBV5-1	TRBD1	TRBJ2-7	TGCGCCAGCACCCACGGGACAGCTACAATCTACGAGCAGTACTTC	CASTHGTATIYEQYF
few	TRBV6-5	-	TRBJ2-1	TGTGCCAGCAGTCCCGGGACTCCTTCCGATGAGCAGTTCTTC	CASSPGTPSDEQFF
few	TRBV27	-	TRBJ1-1	TGTGCCAGCTCCAACCCGACGAACACTGAAGCTTTCTTT	CASSNPTNTEAFF
many	TRBV12-3/TRBV12-4	TRBD1	TRBJ1-2	TGTGCCAGCGGTCGGGATTGGCCAGTCAGGGGGAAGGACTATGGCTACACCTTC	CASGRDWPVRGKDYGYTF
few	TRBV27	-	TRBJ1-1	TGTGCCAGCAGTTTAGCACTCGGGGGGGCTGAAGCTTTCTTT	CASSLALGGAEAFF
few	TRBV5-8	-	TRBJ1-5	TGTGCCAGCAGCCCGCGGTTGATTGGCAATCAGCCCCAGCATTTT	CASSPRLIGNQPQHF
-	TRBV6-2/TRBV6-3	-	TRBJ2-1	TGTGCCAGCAGGGACTCTAGCGTGGATGAGCAGTTCTTC	CASRDSSVDEQFF
few	TRBV20-1	TRBD1	TRBJ1-4	TGCAGTGCACCAACAGGGGGCAATGAAAAACTGTTTTTT	CSAPTGGNEKLFF
-	TRBV4-3	-	TRBJ2-1	TGCGCCAGCAGCCAAGGGGGAGCGGGCTCCTACAATGAGCAGTTCTTC	CASSQGGAGSYNEQFF
few	TRBV27	TRBD2	TRBJ2-4	TGTGTCGGCCCGGGGGGCAAAAACATTCAGTACTTC	CVGPGGKNIQYF
few	TRBV30	-	TRBJ2-4	TGTGCCTGGAGTGAGAGCAAAAACATTCAGTACTTC	CAWSESKNIQYF
-	TRBV5-4	-	TRBJ2-5	TGTGCCAGCAGCTCCCAGGGGTACCAAGAGACCCAGTACTTC	CASSSQGYQETQYF
few	TRBV5-1	-	TRBJ2-5	TGCGCCAGCAGCAGCCCGGAAGGAGGGGAGACCCAGTACTTC	CASSSPEGGETQYF
many	TRBV11-2	-	TRBJ2-3	TGTGCCAGCAGCTTAGCCCCCCGGAGTCTTAGCACAGATACGCAGTATTTT	CASSLAPRSLSTDTQYF
many	TRBV12-3/TRBV12-4	-	TRBJ2-7	TGTGCCAGCAGCCTTTGGGTGTACGAGCAGTACTTC	CASSLWVYEQYF
-	TRBV18	-	TRBJ1-1	TGTGCCAGCTCACCGGGACGGCGGAACACTGAAGCTTTCTTT	CASSPGRRNTEAFF
few	TRBV5-4	TRBD2	TRBJ2-5	TGTGCCAGCAGTTTCGGGGGGGCCGAAGAGACCCAGTACTTC	CASSFGGAEETQYF
-	TRBV4-2	-	TRBJ1-1	TGTGCCAGCAGCGGACAGTTAGGCACTGAAGCTTTCTTT	CASSGQLGTEAFF
few	TRBV7-9	-	TRBJ2-6	TGTGCCAGCAGCTTAGTCCCCCTGCGGGGCCACTCTGGGGCCAACGTCCTGACTTTC	CASSLVPLRGHSGANVLTF
many	TRBV4-2	-	TRBJ1-3	TGTGCCAGCAGCCAACAGGGGCCCTATGGAAACACCATATATTTT	CASSQQGPYGNTIYF
-	TRBV6-5	TRBD2	TRBJ2-7	TGTGCCAGCAGTCAGGCGGGACTAGCGGGGGTAGAGCAGTACTTC	CASSQAGLAGVEQYF
few	TRBV7-9	-	TRBJ1-2	TGTGCCAGCAGCTTGACTGAGCAAAAGGGCTACACCTTC	CASSLTEQKGYTF
-	TRBV27	-	TRBJ2-7	TGTGCCAGCACTCGCGGCGGCACTGTTGGAGACGAGCAGTACTTC	CASTRGGTVGDEQYF
-	TRBV5-1	TRBD2	TRBJ2-2	TGCGCCAGCAGCTTGGATCGGGGGGGCTCCGGGGAGCTGTTTTTT	CASSLDRGGSGELFF